These T cell receptor beta chains were read from a single sample in a study of cytotoxic CD8 clonotypes in ibrutinib-treated CLL. The repertoire was sequenced with immunoSEQ multiplex PCR; TCRdb's copy has only in-frame clones and lacks some. The table includes fewer than 400,000 clones, 67% detected once. The source was PBMCs, collected after 36 months of ibrutinib treatment. The receptors shown here come from a human donor with chronic lymphocytic leukemia. The CDR3 runs from the conserved cysteine through the conserved F or W. Fields, in order: V gene, clone size, D gene, J gene, CDR3 DNA, CDR3 protein. D genes are given only for firm matches. Size is omitted from some rows. Given values are once, few, many or a class for expanded clones.

V: TRBV19
size: .
D: .
J: TRBJ2-7
DNA: TGTGCTAGTTCCCCGGGGGTGGGGTCCTACGAGCAGTACTTC
CDR3: CASSPGVGSYEQYF

V: TRBV28
size: .
D: .
J: TRBJ2-1
DNA: TGTGCCAGCAGATCCCCAGGGGTAGGCTCCTACAATGAGCAGTTCTTC
CDR3: CASRSPGVGSYNEQFF

V: TRBV7-8
size: .
D: .
J: TRBJ1-5
DNA: TGTGCCAGCAGCTTAGGACAGTCCGTTGTGCCCCAGCATTTT
CDR3: CASSLGQSVVPQHF

V: TRBV18
size: .
D: .
J: TRBJ2-7
DNA: TGTGCCAGCTCACTTCCAGGCCGATTTAATGGGGAGCAGTACTTC
CDR3: CASSLPGRFNGEQYF

V: TRBV18
size: .
D: TRBD1
J: TRBJ1-2
DNA: TGTGCCAGCTCACGGGCCGGGACAGGGGCGGACTATGGCTACACCTTC
CDR3: CASSRAGTGADYGYTF

V: TRBV10-3
size: once
D: .
J: TRBJ1-5
DNA: TGTGCCATCAGTGAGTCGTTGGGAAATCAGCCCCAGCATTTT
CDR3: CAISESLGNQPQHF

V: TRBV18
size: .
D: .
J: TRBJ2-1
DNA: TGTGCCAGCTCAGCTATTCGGGACTCGTACAATGAGCAGTTCTTC
CDR3: CASSAIRDSYNEQFF

V: TRBV6-4
size: .
D: TRBD1
J: TRBJ2-3
DNA: TGTGCCAGCAGTCAGGGGGCAACAGATACGCAGTATTTT
CDR3: CASSQGATDTQYF

V: TRBV29-1
size: .
D: TRBD1
J: TRBJ1-2
DNA: TGCAGCGTTGTTTTAGAGACAGGGGCCCCGATACGTGGCTACACCTTC
CDR3: CSVVLETGAPIRGYTF

V: TRBV21-1
size: .
D: .
J: TRBJ1-1
DNA: TGTGCCAGCAACAAGGGGGGACAGATGAACACTGAAGCTTTCTTT
CDR3: CASNKGGQMNTEAFF

V: TRBV11-3
size: .
D: TRBD1
J: TRBJ2-3
DNA: TGTGCCAGCAGCTTCGGGGACAGTAAAAATAGCACAGATACGCAGTATTTT
CDR3: CASSFGDSKNSTDTQYF

V: TRBV9
size: .
D: TRBD2
J: TRBJ2-1
DNA: TGTGCCAGCAGCGTAGCGGGACTACCCTCCTACAATGAGCAGTTCTTC
CDR3: CASSVAGLPSYNEQFF

V: TRBV9
size: many
D: TRBD2
J: TRBJ2-1
DNA: TGTGCCAGCAGCGTCGGACTAGCGGGAGCAGTGGGGCTCTACAATGAGCAGTTCTTC
CDR3: CASSVGLAGAVGLYNEQFF

V: TRBV27
size: .
D: .
J: TRBJ2-4
DNA: TGTGCCAGCAGCCGCAGTCTCTTAGCCAAAAACATTCAGTACTTC
CDR3: CASSRSLLAKNIQYF

V: TRBV9
size: .
D: .
J: TRBJ2-7
DNA: TGTGCCAGCAGCGTAGGGACCTCTCAACTCTACGAGCAGTACTTC
CDR3: CASSVGTSQLYEQYF

V: TRBV27
size: .
D: .
J: TRBJ2-3
DNA: TGTGCCAGCAGTTTTGGGTCTTCTAGCACAGATACGCAGTATTTT
CDR3: CASSFGSSSTDTQYF

V: TRBV13
size: .
D: .
J: TRBJ2-1
DNA: TGTGCCAGCAGCTTAAGATCTCGGGGCCATGAGCAGTTCTTC
CDR3: CASSLRSRGHEQFF

V: TRBV5-1
size: .
D: TRBD1
J: TRBJ1-2
DNA: TGCGCCAGCAGCGAACTGACAGGGGGCGGATATGGCTACACCTTC
CDR3: CASSELTGGGYGYTF

V: TRBV5-6
size: .
D: .
J: TRBJ2-3
DNA: TGTGCCAGCAGCTTTAGTGGAGATACGCAGTATTTT
CDR3: CASSFSGDTQYF

V: TRBV28
size: .
D: .
J: TRBJ2-3
DNA: TGTGCCAGCAGTTCCCGACCAAGGTCGGATACGCAGTATTTT
CDR3: CASSSRPRSDTQYF

V: TRBV19
size: .
D: TRBD2
J: TRBJ2-1
DNA: TGTGCCAGTAGTATGAGCGGGAGGAGCTATGAGCAGTTCTTC
CDR3: CASSMSGRSYEQFF

V: TRBV5-1
size: .
D: .
J: TRBJ2-7
DNA: TGCGCCAGCAGCTTGGACAGGTACGAGCAGTACTTC
CDR3: CASSLDRYEQYF

V: TRBV5-4
size: .
D: .
J: TRBJ2-7
DNA: TGTGCCAGCAGCTTAGTGGGGCGGGAGCAGTACTTC
CDR3: CASSLVGREQYF

V: TRBV5-1
size: .
D: TRBD1
J: TRBJ1-2
DNA: TGCGCCAGCAGCGGCGGACAGGGCGCTAACTATGGCTACACCTTC
CDR3: CASSGGQGANYGYTF

V: TRBV25-1
size: .
D: .
J: TRBJ1-2
DNA: TGTGCCAGCAGTGAATCGGGCAGAGACTATGGCTACACCTTC
CDR3: CASSESGRDYGYTF

V: TRBV5-6
size: .
D: TRBD1
J: TRBJ2-7
DNA: TGTGCCAGCAGCTTGTTGGGACAGATCTCCTACGAGCAGTACTTC
CDR3: CASSLLGQISYEQYF

V: TRBV7-9
size: .
D: TRBD2
J: TRBJ2-7
DNA: TGTGCCAGCAGCTTAGAACTAGCGGGGGGATCCTACGAGCAGTACTTC
CDR3: CASSLELAGGSYEQYF

V: TRBV7-8
size: .
D: .
J: TRBJ2-5
DNA: TGTGCCAGCAGCTTAGTTGGGGGAGTAAAGACCCAGTACTTC
CDR3: CASSLVGGVKTQYF

V: TRBV19
size: few
D: .
J: TRBJ2-7
DNA: TGTGCCAGTAGTATAGAGGGCAGGTTACGGTACTTC
CDR3: CASSIEGRLRYF

V: TRBV18
size: .
D: TRBD2
J: TRBJ2-3
DNA: TGTGCCAGCTCACCACGGACTAGCGGAGATACGCAGTATTTT
CDR3: CASSPRTSGDTQYF

V: TRBV7-2
size: .
D: .
J: TRBJ2-2
DNA: TGTGCCAGCAGCTCCACATGGTTGACCGGGGAGCTGTTTTTT
CDR3: CASSSTWLTGELFF

V: TRBV5-1
size: few
D: .
J: TRBJ2-7
DNA: TGCGCCAGCAGCTTGGCGCCAGGTTGGTGGGTAATAGATACCTACGAGCAGTACTTC
CDR3: CASSLAPGWWVIDTYEQYF

V: TRBV18
size: .
D: .
J: TRBJ2-6
DNA: TGTGCCAGCTCACCAATTGGGGCCCACTCTGGGGCCAACGTCCTGACTTTC
CDR3: CASSPIGAHSGANVLTF

V: TRBV30
size: few
D: .
J: TRBJ1-2
DNA: TGTGCCTGGAGTGTGAGTGACAGCTATGGCTACACCTTC
CDR3: CAWSVSDSYGYTF

V: TRBV27
size: .
D: .
J: TRBJ2-7
DNA: TGTGCCAGCAGTAAGGGACCTCACAGGTTATCCGAGCAGTACTTC
CDR3: CASSKGPHRLSEQYF

V: TRBV7-9
size: few
D: .
J: TRBJ1-2
DNA: TGTGCCAGCGGTGGCTTGGGGGATAACTATGGCTACACCTTC
CDR3: CASGGLGDNYGYTF

V: TRBV7-2
size: .
D: TRBD1
J: TRBJ2-7
DNA: TGTGCCAGCAGCTTAGTGTTTCCGGGTCAGACAGGGCCTCCCTACGAGCAGTACTTC
CDR3: CASSLVFPGQTGPPYEQYF

V: TRBV18
size: .
D: .
J: TRBJ2-7
DNA: TGTGCCAGCTCACTAAAGCCAGGGACCTACGAGCAGTACTTC
CDR3: CASSLKPGTYEQYF

V: TRBV9
size: .
D: .
J: TRBJ2-6
DNA: TGTGCCAGCAGCGGCCGGACAGTCAGCTCTGGGGCCAACGTCCTGACTTTC
CDR3: CASSGRTVSSGANVLTF

V: TRBV28
size: .
D: TRBD1
J: TRBJ2-7
DNA: TGTGCCAGCAGTCCGAGGGACAGGGGCTACGAGCAGTACTTC
CDR3: CASSPRDRGYEQYF